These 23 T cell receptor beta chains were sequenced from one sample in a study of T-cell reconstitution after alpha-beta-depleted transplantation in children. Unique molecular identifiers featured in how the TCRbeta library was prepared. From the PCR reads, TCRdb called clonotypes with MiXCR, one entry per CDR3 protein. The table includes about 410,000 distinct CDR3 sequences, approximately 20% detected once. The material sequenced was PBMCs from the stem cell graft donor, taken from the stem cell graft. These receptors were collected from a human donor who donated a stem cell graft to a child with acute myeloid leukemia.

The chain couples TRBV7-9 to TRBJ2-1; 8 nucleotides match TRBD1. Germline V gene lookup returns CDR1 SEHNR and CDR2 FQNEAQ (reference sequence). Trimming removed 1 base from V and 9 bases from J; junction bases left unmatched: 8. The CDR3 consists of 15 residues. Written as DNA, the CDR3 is TGTGCCAGCAGCTTAGGGGCAGGGGGCATCGGTGAGCAGTTCTTC. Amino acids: CASSLGAGGIGEQFF.

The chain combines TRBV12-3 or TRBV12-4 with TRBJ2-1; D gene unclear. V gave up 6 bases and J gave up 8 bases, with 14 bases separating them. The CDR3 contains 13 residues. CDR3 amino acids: CASSRDRPDEQFF. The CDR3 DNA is TGTGCCAGCAGCCGAGACCGACCCGATGAGCAGTTCTTC.

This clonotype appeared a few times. CDR3 DNA: TGTGCCAGCAGGACAGGGGGCGAGGGTTCACCCCTCCACTTT. Protein: CASRTGGEGSPLHF. The gene calls are TRBV12-3 or TRBV12-4 and TRBJ1-6; 10 nucleotides match TRBD1. The J segment lost 9 bases and the V segment lost 6 bases, leaving 5 bases of the junction unmatched. There are 14 residues in the CDR3.

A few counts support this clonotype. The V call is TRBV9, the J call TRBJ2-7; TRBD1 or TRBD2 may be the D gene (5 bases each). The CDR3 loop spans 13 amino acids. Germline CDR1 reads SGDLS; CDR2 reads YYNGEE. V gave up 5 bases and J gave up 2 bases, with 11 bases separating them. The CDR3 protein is CASSAGTTYEQYF. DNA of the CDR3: TGTGCCAGCAGTGCCGGGACGACCTACGAGCAGTACTTC.

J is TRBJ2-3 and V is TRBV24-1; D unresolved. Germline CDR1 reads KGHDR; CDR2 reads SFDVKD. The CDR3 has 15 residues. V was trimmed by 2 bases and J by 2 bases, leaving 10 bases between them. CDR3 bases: TGTGCCACCAGTGATTCGGAAGGAGTCACAGATACGCAGTATTTT. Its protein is CATSDSEGVTDTQYF.

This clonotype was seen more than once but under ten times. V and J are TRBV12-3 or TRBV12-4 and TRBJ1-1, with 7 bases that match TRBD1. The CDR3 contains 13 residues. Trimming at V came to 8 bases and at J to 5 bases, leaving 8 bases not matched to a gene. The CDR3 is CASGETGMTEAFF. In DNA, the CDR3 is TGTGCCAGCGGAGAGACAGGGATGACTGAAGCTTTCTTT.

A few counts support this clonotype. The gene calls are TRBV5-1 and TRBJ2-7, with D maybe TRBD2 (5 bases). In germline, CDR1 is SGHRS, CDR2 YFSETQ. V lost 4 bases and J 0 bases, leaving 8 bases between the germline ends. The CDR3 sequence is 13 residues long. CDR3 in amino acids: CASSPRGSYEQYV. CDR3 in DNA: TGCGCCAGCAGCCCTCGGGGCTCCTACGAGCAGTACGTC.

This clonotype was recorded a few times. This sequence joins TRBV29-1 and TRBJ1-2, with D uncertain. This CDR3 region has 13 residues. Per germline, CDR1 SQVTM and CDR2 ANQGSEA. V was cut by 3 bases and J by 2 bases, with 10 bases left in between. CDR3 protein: CSVEEGVNYGYTF. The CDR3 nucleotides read TGCAGCGTTGAGGAGGGCGTAAACTATGGCTACACCTTC.

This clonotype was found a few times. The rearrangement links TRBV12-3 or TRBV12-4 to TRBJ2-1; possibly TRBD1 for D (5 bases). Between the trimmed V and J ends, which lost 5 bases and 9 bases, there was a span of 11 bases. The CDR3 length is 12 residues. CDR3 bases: TGTGCCAGCAGTATGGGGCGGAGTGAGCAGTTCTTC. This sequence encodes CASSMGRSEQFF.

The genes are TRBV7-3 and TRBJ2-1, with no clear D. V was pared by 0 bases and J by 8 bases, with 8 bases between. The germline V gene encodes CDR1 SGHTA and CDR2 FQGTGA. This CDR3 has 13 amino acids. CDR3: CASSLTLADEQFF. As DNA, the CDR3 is TGTGCCAGCAGCTTAACTCTCGCAGATGAGCAGTTCTTC.

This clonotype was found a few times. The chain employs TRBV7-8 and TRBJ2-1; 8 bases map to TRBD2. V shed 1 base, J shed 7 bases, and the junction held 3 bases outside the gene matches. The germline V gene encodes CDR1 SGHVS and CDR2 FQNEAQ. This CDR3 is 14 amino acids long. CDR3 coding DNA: TGTGCCAGCAGCTTAGGACTAGCGACAAATGAGCAGTTCTTC. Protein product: CASSLGLATNEQFF.

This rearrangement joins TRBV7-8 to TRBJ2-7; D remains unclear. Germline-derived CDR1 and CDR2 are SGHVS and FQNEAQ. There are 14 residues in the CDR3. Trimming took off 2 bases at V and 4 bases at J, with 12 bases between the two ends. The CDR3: CASSLPTTNYEQYF. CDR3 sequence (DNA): TGTGCCAGCAGCTTACCCACGACCAATTACGAGCAGTACTTC.

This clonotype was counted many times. CDR3 sequence: CSVAGSNRGLGEQYF. As DNA, the CDR3 is TGCAGCGTTGCGGGGAGCAACAGGGGGCTAGGGGAGCAGTACTTC. The genes are TRBV29-1 and TRBJ2-7; 9 nucleotides agree with TRBD1. V shed 4 bases, J shed 7 bases, and the junction held 14 bases outside the gene matches. The germline gives CDR1 SQVTM, CDR2 ANQGSEA. The CDR3 has 15 amino acids.

In nucleotides, the CDR3 is TGCGCCAGCAGGGGAAACAGGGGACCGAACACCGGGGAGCTGTTTTTT. It is translated as CASRGNRGPNTGELFF. The V call is TRBV4-1, the J call TRBJ2-2, with 7 bases that match TRBD1. The CDR3 loop spans 16 amino acids. In germline, CDR1 is MGHRA, CDR2 YSYEKL. V lost 6 bases, J lost 0 bases, and 7 bases stayed unmatched.

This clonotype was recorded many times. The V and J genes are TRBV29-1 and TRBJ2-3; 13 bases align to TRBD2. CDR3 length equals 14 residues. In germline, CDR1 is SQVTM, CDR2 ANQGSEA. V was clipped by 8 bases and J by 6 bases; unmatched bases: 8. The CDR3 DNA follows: TGCAGCCATGACGGGACTAGCGGGACGGATACGCAGTATTTT. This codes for CSHDGTSGTDTQYF.

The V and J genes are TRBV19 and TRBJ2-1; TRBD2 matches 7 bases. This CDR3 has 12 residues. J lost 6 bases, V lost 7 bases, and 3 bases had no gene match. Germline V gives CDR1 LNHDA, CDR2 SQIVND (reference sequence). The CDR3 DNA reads TGTGCCAGTAAGGGACTATCCAATGAGCAGTTCTTC. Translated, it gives CASKGLSNEQFF. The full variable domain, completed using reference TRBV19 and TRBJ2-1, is DGGITQSPKYLFRKEGQNVTLSCEQNLNHDAMYWYRQDPGQGLRLIYYSQIVNDFQKGDIAEGYSVSREKKESFPLTVTSAQKNPTAFYLCASKGLSNEQFFGPGTRLTVL.

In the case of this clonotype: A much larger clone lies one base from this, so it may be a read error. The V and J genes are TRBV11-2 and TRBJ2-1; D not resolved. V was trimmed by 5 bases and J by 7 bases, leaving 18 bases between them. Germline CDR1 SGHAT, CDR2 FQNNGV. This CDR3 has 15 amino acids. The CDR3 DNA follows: TGTGCCAGCAGCGTAGGGCACCTTTACAGAAATGAGCAGTTCTTC. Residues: CASSVGHLYRNEQFF. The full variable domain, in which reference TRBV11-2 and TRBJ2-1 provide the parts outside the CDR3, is EAGVAQSPRYKIIEKRQSVAFWCNPISGHATLYWYQQILGQGPKLLIQFQNNGVVDDSQLPKDRFSAERLKGVDSTLKIQPAKLEDSAVYLCASSVGHLYRNEQFFGPGTRLTVL.

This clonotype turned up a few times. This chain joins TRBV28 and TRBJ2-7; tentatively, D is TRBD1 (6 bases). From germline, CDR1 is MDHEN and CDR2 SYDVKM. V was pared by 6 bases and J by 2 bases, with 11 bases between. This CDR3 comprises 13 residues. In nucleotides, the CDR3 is TGTGCCAGCAGGGCCAGGGGCACCTACGAGCAGTACTTC. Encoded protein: CASRARGTYEQYF.

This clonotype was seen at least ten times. The CDR3 region is CASSPDPGHQETQYF. In DNA, the CDR3 is TGTGCCAGCAGCCCGGACCCGGGGCACCAAGAGACCCAGTACTTC. The V call is TRBV12-3 or TRBV12-4, the J call TRBJ2-5; either TRBD1 or TRBD2 may supply D (5 bases each). Deletions cut 6 bases from V and 0 bases from J, with 14 bases between. The CDR3 sequence is 15 residues long.

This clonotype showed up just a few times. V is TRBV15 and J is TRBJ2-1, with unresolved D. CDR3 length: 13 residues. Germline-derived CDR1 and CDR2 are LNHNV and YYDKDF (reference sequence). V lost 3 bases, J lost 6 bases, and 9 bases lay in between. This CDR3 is CATSSLIVNEQFF. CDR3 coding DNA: TGTGCCACCAGCAGTCTGATAGTCAATGAGCAGTTCTTC. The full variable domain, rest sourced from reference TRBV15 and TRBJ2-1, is DAMVIQNPRYQVTQFGKPVTLSCSQTLNHNVMYWYQQKSSQAPKLLFHYYDKDFNNEADTPDNFQSRRPNTSFCFLDIRSPGLGDTAMYLCATSSLIVNEQFFGPGTRLTVL.

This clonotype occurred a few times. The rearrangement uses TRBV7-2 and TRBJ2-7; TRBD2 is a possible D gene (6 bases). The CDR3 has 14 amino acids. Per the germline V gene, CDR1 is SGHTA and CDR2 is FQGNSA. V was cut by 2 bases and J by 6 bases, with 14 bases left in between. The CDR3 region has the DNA TGTGCCAGCAGCTTATGGGCGGGACTTCGCGAGCAGTACTTC. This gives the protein CASSLWAGLREQYF.

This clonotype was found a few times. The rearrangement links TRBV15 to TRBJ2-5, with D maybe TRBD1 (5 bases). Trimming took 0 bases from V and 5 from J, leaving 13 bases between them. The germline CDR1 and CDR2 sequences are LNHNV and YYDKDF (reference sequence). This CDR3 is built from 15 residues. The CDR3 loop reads CATSRDLAGWETQYF. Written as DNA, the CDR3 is TGTGCCACCAGCAGAGATTTGGCAGGGTGGGAGACCCAGTACTTC.

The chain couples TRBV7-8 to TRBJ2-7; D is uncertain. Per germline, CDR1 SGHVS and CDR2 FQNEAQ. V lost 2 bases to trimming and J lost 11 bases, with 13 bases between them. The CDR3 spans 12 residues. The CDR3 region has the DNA TGTGCCAGCAGCTTATCCGGCGAAAGGGAGTACTTC. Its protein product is CASSLSGEREYF.